The clone carrying this T cell receptor (beta chain) has a single count. The CDR3 length is 15 residues. V lost 3 bases and J lost 8, with 16 bases in between. CDR1 and CDR2 from the germline V gene are ENHRY and SYGVKD. These data originate in a study of CD8+CD57+ T cells in acquired aplastic anemia. It was genomic DNA that served as the template for profiling TCR beta VDJ and CDR3. TCRdb fed the reads into MiXCR, producing one record per CDR3 protein. In the table there are approximately 70,000 distinct CDR3 sequences, less than 65% of which are singletons. The chain uses TRBV10-3 and TRBJ2-2, with D perhaps matching TRBD1 (6 bases). The specimen was sorted CD4+, CD8+, or CD8+CD57+ T cells (not recorded which) from PBMCs. This clonotype was sampled from a human donor in good health, serving as a control. The CDR3 region is CAISELLRGSGELFF. The CDR3 DNA reads as TGTGCCATCAGTGAACTCCTCAGGGGCAGTGGGGAGCTGTTTTTT.